These 5 T cell receptor beta chains came from one sample sequenced in a study of CD8+CD57+ T cells in acquired aplastic anemia. Researchers used genomic DNA as the template to profile TCR beta VDJ and CDR3. TCRdb reprocessed the reads with MiXCR, giving one entry per CDR3 protein. The sample comprises about 210,000 distinct CDR3 sequences, 30% to 35% of which are singletons, and around 1.1% rests with the top ten. The sequenced sample was sorted CD4+, CD8+, or CD8+CD57+ T cells (not recorded which) from PBMCs. The origin of the receptors is a human donor in good health, serving as a control.

This clonotype turned up a few times. The chain links TRBV20-1 to TRBJ1-6; the D gene is possibly TRBD1 (6 bases). The ends were cut back, 0 bases at V and 10 bases at J, with 16 bases in the middle. CDR3 length: 15 residues. The germline CDR1 and CDR2 sequences are DFQATT and SNEGSKA (reference sequence). The CDR3 is CSAREGGLGGSPLHF. The CDR3 nucleotides read TGCAGTGCTAGAGAAGGGGGACTTGGGGGGTCACCCCTCCACTTT.

This clonotype was seen only a few times. This chain joins TRBV15 and TRBJ2-1; tentatively, D is TRBD2 (6 bases). The CDR3 runs 13 residues. The V and J ends lost 8 bases and 7 bases respectively, with 15 bases between them. Germline lookup yields CDR1 LNHNV and CDR2 YYDKDF (reference sequence). In nucleotides, the CDR3 is TGTGCCACCTCGGAGGGTCCGGGGAATGAGCAGTTCTTC. Amino acid sequence: CATSEGPGNEQFF.

V and J are TRBV10-3 and TRBJ2-2, with TRBD2 identical over 10 bases. The CDR3 contains 16 residues. Germline CDR1 reads ENHRY; CDR2 reads SYGVKD. Trimming at V came to 2 bases and at J to 6 bases, leaving 6 bases not matched to a gene. CDR3 nucleotides: TGTGCCATCAGTGAGCCTAGCGGGGGTTGGGCCGGGGAGCTGTTTTTT. Protein sequence: CAISEPSGGWAGELFF.

Note on this clonotype: This may be a read error, as it is one base from a much larger clone. The chain uses TRBV19 and TRBJ2-7; TRBD2 agrees at 15 bases. From germline, CDR1 is LNHDA and CDR2 SQIVND (reference sequence). The V gene end was trimmed by 5 bases and the J gene end by 1 base; junction bases not matched to a gene: 9. The CDR3 spans 18 residues. The CDR3 sequence: CASSHRGLAGGPSYEQYF. In DNA, the CDR3 is TGTGCCAGTAGTCACCGGGGACTAGCGGGAGGCCCTTCCTACGAGCAGTACTTC.

In its sample, this clonotype was seen many times. No conserved phenylalanine or tryptophan ends this CDR3, so it is likely a read error. It is unclear where the CDR3 begins or ends on the DNA, so no DNA is shown, and the CDR3 is as TCRdb lists it. The rearrangement links TRBV7-2 to TRBJ2-1; the D segment call TRBD2 is taken from the table without a DNA check. The CDR3 spans 13 residues, counting both ends. The germline CDR1 and CDR2 sequences are SGHTA and FQGNSA. CDR3 residues: CASSSLAGTSGDL.